This entry lists 20 T cell receptor beta chains sequenced from one sample in a study of early T cells in non-severe SARS-CoV-2 infection. Using its own MiXCR run on the 5' RACE reads, TCRdb lists one record per CDR3 protein. The sample consists of 70,000 or so distinct CDR3 sequences, about an eighth of them appearing once. Sequencing was carried out using whole blood. These TCRs come from an adult who was a healthcare worker with PCR-confirmed SARS-CoV-2 infection or an uninfected control (not recorded which).

V gene TRBV2 combines with J gene TRBJ2-3; no firm D call. Per the germline V gene, CDR1 is SNHLY and CDR2 is FYNNEI. The ends were cut back, 8 bases at V and 0 bases at J, with 12 bases in the middle. CDR3 length equals 14 residues. The DNA of the CDR3 is TGTGCCAGCGAGCCCCCGGGTAGCACAGATACGCAGTATTTT. Its translation is CASEPPGSTDTQYF.

This clonotype showed up just a few times. This chain uses TRBV4-3 with TRBJ1-3; D uncertain. V was clipped by 2 bases and J by 1 base, with 0 bases between them. Germline loops: CDR1 LGHNA, CDR2 YSLEER. The CDR3 is 12 amino acids. The CDR3 sequence: CASSQSGNTIYF. CDR3 sequence (DNA): TGCGCCAGCAGCCAATCTGGAAACACCATATATTTT.

The chain recombines TRBV19 with TRBJ2-1, with D maybe TRBD1 (6 bases). CDR3 length: 15 residues. V gave up 7 bases and J gave up 0 bases, with 13 bases separating them. Germline values: CDR1 LNHDA, CDR2 SQIVND (reference sequence). The CDR3 bases are TGTGCCAGTAACCCCGACAGGAGCTCCTACAATGAGCAGTTCTTC. Its protein is CASNPDRSSYNEQFF.

This clonotype occurred many times. V is TRBV29-1 and J is TRBJ2-7; TRBD1 matches at 9 bases. There are 13 residues in the CDR3. V trimming: 5 bases; J trimming: 1 base; junction bases outside the gene matches: 3. The V gene's germline CDR1 is SQVTM and CDR2 ANQGSEA. DNA of the CDR3: TGCAGCGTTACAGGGGGCGCTTCCTACGAGCAGTACTTC. Residues: CSVTGGASYEQYF.

This clonotype was seen a few times. The V and J genes are TRBV5-1 and TRBJ1-2; TRBD1 matches at 8 bases. Germline V gene sequence: CDR1 SGHRS, CDR2 YFSETQ. V lost 7 bases to trimming and J lost 4 bases; unmatched junction nucleotides: 6. The CDR3 covers 13 residues. CDR3 DNA sequence: TGCGCCAGCCGCAACAGGGGGAGCTATGGCTACACCTTC. Its protein product is CASRNRGSYGYTF.

This clonotype has ten or more counts. The chain joins TRBV29-1 to TRBJ1-1; D gene unclear. CDR3 length: 11 amino acids. Trimming removed 6 bases from V and 10 bases from J, with 15 bases in between. The V gene's germline CDR1 is SQVTM and CDR2 ANQGSEA. The CDR3 region has the DNA TGCAGCGTCCTGAGTGGGTTTCGAGCTTTCTTT. Encoded protein: CSVLSGFRAFF.

The rearrangement uses TRBV3-1 and TRBJ1-1; possible D gene TRBD1, 5 bases. The CDR3 consists of 12 residues. Germline V CDR1 and CDR2: LGHDT, YNNKEL (reference sequence). V dropped 1 base and J dropped 5 bases, with 5 bases sitting between them. The CDR3 region is CASSQGGTEAFF. The CDR3, as DNA: TGTGCCAGCAGCCAAGGGGGGACTGAAGCTTTCTTT.

In this sample, this clonotype turned up many times. The chain combines TRBV10-3 with TRBJ2-5, with no clear D. The ends were cut back, 0 bases at V and 1 base at J, with 9 bases in the middle. Germline CDR1 reads ENHRY; CDR2 reads SYGVKD. This CDR3 region has 15 residues. The CDR3 DNA reads as TGTGCCATCAGTGAGTCAGCCAGATCCCAAGAGACCCAGTACTTC. This gives the protein CAISESARSQETQYF.

This clonotype has just a few counts. The gene calls are TRBV11-2 and TRBJ1-1, with D unclear. Germline CDR1 SGHAT, CDR2 FQNNGV. CDR3 length: 14 amino acids. V lost 0 bases and J 4 bases, leaving 9 bases between the germline ends. The CDR3 DNA sequence: TGTGCCAGCAGCTTAGATAATTTGATCACTGAAGCTTTCTTT. This gives the protein CASSLDNLITEAFF.

This clonotype was observed a single time. The chain uses TRBV28 and TRBJ1-4, with D tentatively TRBD1 (6 bases). V was trimmed by 6 bases and J by 10 bases, leaving 24 bases between them. CDR1 is MDHEN and CDR2 is SYDVKM in the germline V gene. CDR3 size: 16 residues. The CDR3 coding sequence is TGTGCCAGCAGCCTCGGGACCGATTGGGTAGGGGGAAAACTGTTTTTT. Its protein is CASSLGTDWVGGKLFF.

The V and J genes are TRBV28 and TRBJ2-7; 8 bases are shared with TRBD1. Per the germline V gene, CDR1 is MDHEN and CDR2 is SYDVKM. This CDR3 region has 14 residues. V gave up 5 bases and J gave up 1 base; unmatched junction bases: 4. CDR3 bases: TGTGCCAGCAGTAGGACAGGGCTTTCCTACGAGCAGTACTTC. Translation: CASSRTGLSYEQYF.

The J gene is TRBJ2-7, the V gene TRBV6-2 or TRBV6-3, with TRBD1 identical over 8 bases. The CDR3 extends over 13 amino acids. Trimming took 7 bases from V and 6 from J; bases not matched to a gene: 8. Germline CDR1 MNHEY, CDR2 SVGEGT. The CDR3 DNA reads TGTGCCAGCACCCGGACAGGGCGGGGCGAGCAGTACTTC. This sequence encodes CASTRTGRGEQYF.

This chain connects TRBV25-1 to TRBJ2-3; TRBD2 is a possible D gene (7 bases). Germline lookup yields CDR1 MGHDK and CDR2 SYGVNS. This CDR3 has 11 residues. V lost 9 bases, J lost 12 bases, and 16 bases lay in between. CDR3 nucleotide sequence: TGTGCCAGTGGGGAGGGGGTCCCCCAGTATTTT. This gives the protein CASGEGVPQYF.

The chain carries TRBV6-2 or TRBV6-3 and TRBJ1-5; the D gene is possibly TRBD1 (5 bases). Germline V gene lookup returns CDR1 MNHEY and CDR2 SVGEGT. The V end was cut by 6 bases, the J end by 2 bases, with 14 bases between. The CDR3 runs 15 residues. CDR3 protein: CASRVWGVGNQPQHF. The CDR3 coding sequence is TGTGCCAGCAGGGTGTGGGGGGTTGGCAATCAGCCCCAGCATTTT.

This clonotype showed up just a few times. The genes are TRBV7-2 and TRBJ1-1; D gene uncertain. There are 13 residues in the CDR3. Germline V gene data show CDR1 as SGHTA and CDR2 as FQGNSA. The ends were cut back, 5 bases at V and 2 bases at J, with 9 bases in the middle. In DNA, the CDR3 is TGTGCCAGCAGCCAGAGCGCAAACACTGAAGCTTTCTTT. Amino acid sequence: CASSQSANTEAFF. Variable domain in full (rest from reference TRBV7-2 and TRBJ1-1): GAGVSQSPSNKVTEKGKDVELRCDPISGHTALYWYRQSLGQGLEFLIYFQGNSAPDKSGLPSDRFSAERTGGSVSTLTIQRTQQEDSAVYLCASSQSANTEAFFGQGTRLTVV.

In its sample, this clonotype was seen many times. Germline is not matched at one junction end, which may reflect a read error. The chain joins TRBV3-1 to TRBJ2-1; D unresolved. This CDR3 is 18 amino acids long. Germline CDR1 and CDR2: LGHDT and YNNKEL (reference sequence). CDR3 nucleotide sequence: TGTGCCAGCAGCCAAGGGGTGAAAGACCATTACTCCTACAATGAGCAGTCCTTC. Encoded protein: CASSQGVKDHYSYNEQSF.

In this sample, this clonotype turned up a few times. This sequence joins TRBV12-3 or TRBV12-4 and TRBJ2-1; D not resolved. This CDR3 is built from 13 residues. Trimming removed 5 bases at V and 0 bases at J, with 5 bases between. The CDR3, as DNA: TGTGCCAGCAGTACGACCTCCTACAATGAGCAGTTCTTC. Its protein is CASSTTSYNEQFF.

This clonotype was seen a handful of times. The chain links TRBV9 to TRBJ2-4, with D unresolved. The V gene's germline CDR1 is SGDLS and CDR2 YYNGEE. The CDR3 contains 15 residues. The germline V and J ends were trimmed by 0 bases and 0 bases, with 7 bases remaining between them. CDR3 nucleotide sequence: TGTGCCAGCAGCGTAGGGACCTTAGCCAAAAACATTCAGTACTTC. Protein product: CASSVGTLAKNIQYF.

This clonotype has a handful of counts. The CDR3 protein is CASSQGVRRTEAFF. DNA for the CDR3: TGTGCCAGCAGTCAGGGGGTTCGGCGCACTGAAGCTTTCTTT. The chain is built from TRBV27 and TRBJ1-1, with 7 positions matching TRBD1. This CDR3 contains 14 residues. Germline CDR1 MNHEY, CDR2 SMNVEV (reference sequence). The V segment lost 5 bases and the J segment 4 bases; nucleotides outside the gene matches: 7.

This clonotype has only a few counts. The CDR3 here is CASSLGQTSGANVLTF. CDR3 in DNA: TGTGCCAGCTCACTCGGACAGACCTCTGGGGCCAACGTCCTGACTTTC. V usage is TRBV18 and J usage is TRBJ2-6; weak D call: TRBD1 (6 bases). The CDR3 has 16 amino acids. Trimming stripped 4 bases from V and 0 bases from J, with 10 bases between. Germline V gives CDR1 KGHSH, CDR2 LQKENI.